The next 4 T cell receptor beta chains were all read from a single sample in a study of metastatic and nonmetastatic thyroid tumors. There were no patients who had received any treatment before thyroid surgery. TCRdb called clones again from the PCR reads with MiXCR. Here the sample spans tens of thousands of clones, less than 25% being singletons. The sequenced sample consisted of blood. The origin of the receptors is a female donor with papillary thyroid cancer or a benign thyroid nodule (not recorded which). Some clones in this sample may be carry-over from other donors' samples.

This clone was seen more than once but under ten times. It may be a read error: a sequence one base away is much more abundant. Other DNA sequences in this specimen translate into the identical CDR3. This chain links TRBV19 with TRBJ2-6; no clear D. The germline V and J ends were trimmed by 2 bases and 4 bases, with 12 bases remaining between them. This CDR3 comprises 16 residues. In germline, CDR1 is LNHDA, CDR2 SQIVND (reference sequence). The CDR3 here is CASSISAFPGANVLTF. The CDR3 DNA reads as TGTGCCAGTAGTATATCCGCGTTTCCGGGGGCCAACGTCCTGACTTTC.

Ten or more counts support this clone. The chain combines TRBV6-1 with TRBJ2-3; no clear D. The germline CDR1 and CDR2 sequences are MNHNS and SASEGT. V lost 2 bases, J lost 4 bases, and 10 bases lay in between. This CDR3 region has 14 residues. In DNA, the CDR3 is TGTGCCAGCAGTGAACAGATTGTCCCAGATACGCAGTATTTT. Protein: CASSEQIVPDTQYF.

In this sample, this clone turned up a few times. V usage is TRBV6-2 or TRBV6-3 and J usage is TRBJ2-7; D unclear. The germline gives CDR1 MNHEY, CDR2 SVGEGT. The ends were cut back, 6 bases at V and 4 bases at J, with 10 bases in the middle. The CDR3 is made up of 12 amino acids. The CDR3 DNA reads TGTGCCAGCAGCTACCTAACGTACGAGCAGTACTTC. It codes for CASSYLTYEQYF.

This clone was recorded at least ten times. The rearrangement uses TRBV5-1 and TRBJ2-1, with D unclear. Germline V gene lookup returns CDR1 SGHRS and CDR2 YFSETQ. The CDR3 extends over 14 amino acids. With 0 bases removed from V and 4 bases from J, the gap between germline ends came to 8 bases. The DNA for the CDR3 is TGCGCCAGCAGCTTGGTATGGCTTTACAATGAGCAGTTCTTC. It specifies CASSLVWLYNEQFF.